A selection of T cell receptor beta chains follows, all from one sample in a study of blood T cells in healthy people across ages. TCRdb re-called the 5' RACE reads through MiXCR, storing one row per CDR3 protein. Of some 760,000 distinct CDR3 sequences listed, 20% to 25% are singletons. This sample also belongs to another study, concerning T cells of mothers and their children.

The sample consisted of blood. The receptors derive from a boy younger than 18 in good health. CDR3s include the opening cysteine and the closing phenylalanine or tryptophan. Each record gives: clone size, D gene, V gene, J gene, CDR3 protein, CDR3 DNA. A D gene is named only where the DNA matches it firmly. Where a row states a size, it is once, few, many or the class of an expanded clone; other rows omit it.

clone size: .; D gene: .; V gene: TRBV4-3; J gene: TRBJ1-6; CDR3 protein: CASSQVRLSSYNSPLHF; CDR3 DNA: TGCGCCAGCAGCCAAGTTCGGTTAAGCTCCTATAATTCACCCCTCCACTTT
clone size: once; D gene: .; V gene: TRBV7-2; J gene: TRBJ2-7; CDR3 protein: CASSFAEQYEQYF; CDR3 DNA: TGTGCCAGCAGCTTCGCGGAACAGTACGAGCAGTACTTC
clone size: few; D gene: .; V gene: TRBV7-2; J gene: TRBJ1-6; CDR3 protein: CASSLGTYNNSPLHF; CDR3 DNA: TGTGCCAGCAGCTTAGGGACATACAATAATTCACCCCTCCACTTT
clone size: few; D gene: TRBD2; V gene: TRBV4-1; J gene: TRBJ2-2; CDR3 protein: CASSAPGLAGGELFF; CDR3 DNA: TGCGCCAGCAGCGCCCCGGGACTAGCTGGCGGGGAGCTGTTTTTT
clone size: .; D gene: .; V gene: TRBV12-3/TRBV12-4; J gene: TRBJ2-1; CDR3 protein: CASSLRRFRNEQFF; CDR3 DNA: TGTGCCAGCAGTTTGCGGAGATTTCGGAATGAGCAGTTCTTC
clone size: many; D gene: TRBD2; V gene: TRBV5-1; J gene: TRBJ2-1; CDR3 protein: CASSLVAGDINEQFF; CDR3 DNA: TGCGCCAGCAGCTTAGTAGCGGGAGACATCAATGAGCAGTTCTTC
clone size: .; D gene: .; V gene: TRBV28; J gene: TRBJ2-2; CDR3 protein: CASSFGRRAGELFF; CDR3 DNA: TGTGCCAGCAGTTTCGGACGAAGGGCCGGGGAGCTGTTTTTT
clone size: .; D gene: .; V gene: TRBV5-1; J gene: TRBJ2-5; CDR3 protein: CASRTPREAEAETQYF; CDR3 DNA: TGCGCCAGCAGAACCCCGCGGGAAGCCGAGGCCGAGACCCAGTACTTC
clone size: .; D gene: .; V gene: TRBV7-2; J gene: TRBJ2-5; CDR3 protein: CASRTASAGQETQYF; CDR3 DNA: TGTGCCAGCAGGACTGCCTCGGCGGGGCAAGAGACCCAGTACTTC
clone size: .; D gene: .; V gene: TRBV7-6; J gene: TRBJ2-7; CDR3 protein: CASSLSRGRGYEQYF; CDR3 DNA: TGTGCCAGCAGCTTAAGTAGGGGCAGGGGCTACGAGCAGTACTTC
clone size: .; D gene: TRBD2; V gene: TRBV5-1; J gene: TRBJ2-5; CDR3 protein: CASSSSGWDQETRYF; CDR3 DNA: TGCGCCAGCAGCTCTAGCGGGTGGGACCAAGAGACCCGGTACTTC
clone size: .; D gene: .; V gene: TRBV9; J gene: TRBJ2-3; CDR3 protein: CASSPEPGLSETDTQYF; CDR3 DNA: TGTGCCAGCAGTCCTGAACCTGGACTAAGCGAAACAGATACGCAGTATTTT
clone size: few; D gene: TRBD2; V gene: TRBV29-1; J gene: TRBJ2-7; CDR3 protein: CSVVPSGRTYEQYF; CDR3 DNA: TGCAGCGTTGTGCCCAGCGGGAGGACCTACGAGCAGTACTTC
clone size: few; D gene: .; V gene: TRBV3-1; J gene: TRBJ2-3; CDR3 protein: CASSLLSATDTQYF; CDR3 DNA: TGTGCCAGCAGCCTCCTTTCAGCGACAGATACGCAGTATTTT
clone size: .; D gene: .; V gene: TRBV11-1; J gene: TRBJ2-5; CDR3 protein: CASSLLSGTQYF; CDR3 DNA: TGTGCCAGCAGCTTACTTTCGGGGACCCAGTACTTC
clone size: few; D gene: TRBD2; V gene: TRBV19; J gene: TRBJ2-1; CDR3 protein: CASSLGLAGGRNKQFF; CDR3 DNA: TGTGCCAGTAGTCTGGGACTAGCGGGAGGGCGGAATAAGCAGTTCTTC
clone size: .; D gene: .; V gene: TRBV27; J gene: TRBJ2-6; CDR3 protein: CASSFKFAGANVLTF; CDR3 DNA: TGTGCCAGCAGTTTCAAATTTGCTGGGGCCAACGTCCTGACTTTC
clone size: .; D gene: TRBD2; V gene: TRBV10-3; J gene: TRBJ2-5; CDR3 protein: CAISGAGGETQYF; CDR3 DNA: TGTGCCATCAGTGGGGCCGGGGGGGAGACCCAGTACTTC
clone size: .; D gene: .; V gene: TRBV3-1; J gene: TRBJ2-5; CDR3 protein: CASSQTGYQETQYF; CDR3 DNA: TGTGCCAGCAGCCAAACAGGGTACCAAGAGACCCAGTACTTC
clone size: few; D gene: TRBD2; V gene: TRBV29-1; J gene: TRBJ2-7; CDR3 protein: CSVAGTSGTNTYEQYF; CDR3 DNA: TGCAGCGTTGCCGGGACTAGCGGTACTAACACCTACGAGCAGTACTTC